A selection of T cell receptor beta chains follows, all from one sample in a study of human T cells and chemical hapten exposure. TCRdb reprocessed the RACE reads with MiXCR, giving one entry per CDR3 protein. In the table there are tens of thousands of distinct CDR3 sequences, 10% of which are singletons. Sample: whole blood, taken in connection with sensitization to the hapten diphenylcyclopropenone (DPC). The receptors were gathered from a woman in her 50s with alopecia areata. Some clones in this sample may be carry-over from other donors' samples. Each CDR3 is given without its conserved first and last residue.

CDR3: ASSPILFGPNTEAF; V: TRBV14
CDR3: AARVTAGSYEQY; V: TRBV10-3
CDR3: AWRTSGSNEQF; V: TRBV30
CDR3: ASKGTSREQY; V: TRBV21-1
CDR3: SVAQNTGELF; V: TRBV29-1
CDR3: ASSLLRTPTGELF; V: TRBV2
CDR3: ASTPLTGPSYGYT; V: TRBV4-1
CDR3: ASSLGRRTSGISSTGELF; V: TRBV3-1
CDR3: ASRTGAAYEQY; V: TRBV28
CDR3: ASSPFPRLRGEQF; V: TRBV12-3/TRBV12-4
CDR3: ASSLLAATQNEQF; V: TRBV12-3/TRBV12-4
CDR3: ASSSWDIHNEAF; V: TRBV3-1
CDR3: ASSYRDTAEEQY; V: TRBV6-2/TRBV6-3
CDR3: ASSPLVGNQPQH; V: TRBV7-8
CDR3: ASSQPPLLGGRTDTQY; V: TRBV14
CDR3: SARSGQGAHEQY; V: TRBV20-1
CDR3: ASSILAGDVYGYT; V: TRBV19
CDR3: ASNRGQGRELAGGSYNEQF; V: TRBV7-9